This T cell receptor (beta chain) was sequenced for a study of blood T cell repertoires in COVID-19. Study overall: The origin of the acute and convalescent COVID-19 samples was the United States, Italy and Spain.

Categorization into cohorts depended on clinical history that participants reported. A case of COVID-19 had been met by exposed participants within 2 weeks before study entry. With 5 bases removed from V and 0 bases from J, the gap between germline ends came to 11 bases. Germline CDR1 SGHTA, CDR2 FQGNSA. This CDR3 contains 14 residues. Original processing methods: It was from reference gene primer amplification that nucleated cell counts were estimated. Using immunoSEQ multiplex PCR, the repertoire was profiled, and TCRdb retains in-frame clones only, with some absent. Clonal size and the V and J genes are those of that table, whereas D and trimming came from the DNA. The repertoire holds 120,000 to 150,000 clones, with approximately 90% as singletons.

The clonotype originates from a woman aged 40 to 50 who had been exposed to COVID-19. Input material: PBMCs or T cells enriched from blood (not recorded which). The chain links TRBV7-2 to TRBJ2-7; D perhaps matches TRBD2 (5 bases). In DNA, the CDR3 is TGTGCCAGCAGCCCGGACTTCAGCTCCTACGAGCAGTACTTC. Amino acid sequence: CASSPDFSSYEQYF.